These 6 T cell receptor beta chains came from one sample sequenced in a study of T cell responses to AZD1222 COVID-19 vaccine. Repertoires were generated with immunoSEQ multiplex PCR, while TCRdb's copy carries only in-frame clones and drops some. Here the sample spans about 140,000 clones, around 91% being singletons. The sample in question was peripheral blood, obtained 28 days after the second AZD1222 dose. The receptors derive from an adult who received the AZD1222 COVID-19 vaccine.

The rearrangement joins TRBV6-2 or TRBV6-3 to TRBJ2-7; D possibly corresponds to TRBD1 (5 bases). CDR3 length equals 12 residues. Germline CDR1 MNHEY, CDR2 SVGEGT. Deletions cut 4 bases from V and 3 bases from J, with 7 bases between. This CDR3 is CASSSQGYEQYF. CDR3 DNA sequence: TGTGCCAGCAGTTCTCAGGGCTACGAGCAGTACTTC.

V is TRBV7-9 and J is TRBJ1-5, with TRBD1 identical over 7 bases. After removal of 1 base from V and 2 bases from J, the junction contained 5 bases not matched to a gene. The CDR3 runs to 16 residues. The germline V gene has CDR1 SEHNR and CDR2 FQNEAQ (reference sequence). The CDR3 here is CASSLVAGGGNQPQHF. The CDR3 bases are TGTGCCAGCAGCTTAGTGGCAGGGGGAGGCAATCAGCCCCAGCATTTT.

This sequence joins TRBV7-2 and TRBJ2-1; D not certain. Germline-derived CDR1 and CDR2 are SGHTA and FQGNSA. The CDR3 length is 14 residues. V gave up 5 bases and J gave up 7 bases, with 15 bases separating them. CDR3 sequence reads: CASSPSHHGNEQFF. The CDR3 DNA sequence: TGTGCCAGCAGCCCCTCCCACCACGGGAATGAGCAGTTCTTC.

The chain links TRBV28 to TRBJ2-7; a possible D gene is TRBD2 (6 bases). Trimming took 7 bases from V and 0 from J, leaving 22 bases between them. CDR3 length: 17 amino acids. The germline CDR1 and CDR2 sequences are MDHEN and SYDVKM. The CDR3 reads CASTPSGPGAASYEQYF. CDR3 DNA: TGTGCCAGCACCCCCAGCGGGCCCGGGGCGGCCTCCTACGAGCAGTACTTC.

The chain joins TRBV27 to TRBJ1-5; TRBD1 aligns across 12 bases. V lost 8 bases to trimming and J lost 3 bases; unmatched junction nucleotides: 11. Germline values: CDR1 MNHEY, CDR2 SMNVEV (reference sequence). The CDR3 totals 17 residues. In DNA form, the CDR3 reads TGTGCCAGCCGCCCTAGCGGGACAGGGGGCAACAATCAGCCCCAGCATTTT. Protein sequence: CASRPSGTGGNNQPQHF.

The rearrangement links TRBV11-2 to TRBJ2-1; TRBD2 matches at 7 bases. The V segment lost 5 bases and the J segment 7 bases; nucleotides outside the gene matches: 11. Germline V gene lookup returns CDR1 SGHAT and CDR2 FQNNGV. The CDR3 length is 15 residues. The CDR3 nucleotides are TGTGCCAGCAGCCCCCCAACTAGCGAGAGTAATGAGCAGTTCTTC. Amino acids: CASSPPTSESNEQFF.